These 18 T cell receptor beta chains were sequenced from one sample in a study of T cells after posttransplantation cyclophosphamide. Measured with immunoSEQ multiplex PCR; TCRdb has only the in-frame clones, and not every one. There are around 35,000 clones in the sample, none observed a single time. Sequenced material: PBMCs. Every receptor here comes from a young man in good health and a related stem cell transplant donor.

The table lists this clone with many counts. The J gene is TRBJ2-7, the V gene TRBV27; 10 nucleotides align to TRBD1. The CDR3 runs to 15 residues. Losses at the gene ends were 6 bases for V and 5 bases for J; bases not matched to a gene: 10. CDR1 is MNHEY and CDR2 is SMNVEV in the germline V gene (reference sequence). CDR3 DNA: TGTGCCAGCAGCTCGGGACAGGGGATGAGGGACGAGCAGTACTTC. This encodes CASSSGQGMRDEQYF.

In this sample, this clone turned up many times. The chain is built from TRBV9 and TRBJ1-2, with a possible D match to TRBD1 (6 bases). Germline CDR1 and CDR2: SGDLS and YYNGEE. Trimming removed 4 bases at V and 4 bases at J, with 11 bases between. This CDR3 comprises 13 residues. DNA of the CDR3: TGTGCCAGCAGCCTACAGGGCGGCTATGGCTACACCTTC. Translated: CASSLQGGYGYTF.

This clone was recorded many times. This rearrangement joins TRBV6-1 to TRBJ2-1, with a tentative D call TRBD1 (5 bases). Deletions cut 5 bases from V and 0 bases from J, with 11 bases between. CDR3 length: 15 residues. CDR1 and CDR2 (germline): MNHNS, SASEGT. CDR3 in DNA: TGTGCCAGCAGTACCGACAGTTCCTCCTACAATGAGCAGTTCTTC. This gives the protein CASSTDSSSYNEQFF.

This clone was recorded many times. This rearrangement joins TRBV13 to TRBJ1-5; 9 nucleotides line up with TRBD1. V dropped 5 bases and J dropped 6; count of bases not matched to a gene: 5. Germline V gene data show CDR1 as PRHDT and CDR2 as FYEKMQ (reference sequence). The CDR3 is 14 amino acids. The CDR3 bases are TGTGCCAGCAGCGCGCGGGACAGGGCTCAGCCCCAGCATTTT. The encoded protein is CASSARDRAQPQHF.

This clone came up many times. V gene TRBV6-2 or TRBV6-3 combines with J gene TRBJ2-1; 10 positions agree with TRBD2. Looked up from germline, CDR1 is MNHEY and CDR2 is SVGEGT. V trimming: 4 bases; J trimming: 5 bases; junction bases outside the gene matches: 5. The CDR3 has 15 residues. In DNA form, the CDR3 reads TGTGCCAGCAGTTCGCCTAGCGGGGGTCACAATGAGCAGTTCTTC. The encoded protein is CASSSPSGGHNEQFF.

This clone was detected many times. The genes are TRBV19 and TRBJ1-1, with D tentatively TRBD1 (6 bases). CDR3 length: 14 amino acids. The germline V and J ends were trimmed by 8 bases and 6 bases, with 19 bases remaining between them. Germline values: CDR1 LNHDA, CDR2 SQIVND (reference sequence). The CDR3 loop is CASGKDRQGAEAFF. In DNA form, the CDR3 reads TGTGCCAGTGGGAAAGACAGGCAGGGCGCTGAAGCTTTCTTT.

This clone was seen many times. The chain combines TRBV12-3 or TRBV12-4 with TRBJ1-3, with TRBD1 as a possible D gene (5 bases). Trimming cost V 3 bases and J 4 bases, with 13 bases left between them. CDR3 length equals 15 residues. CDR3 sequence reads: CASSLRGFYGNTIYF. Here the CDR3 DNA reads TGTGCCAGCAGTTTGAGGGGCTTCTACGGAAACACCATATATTTT.

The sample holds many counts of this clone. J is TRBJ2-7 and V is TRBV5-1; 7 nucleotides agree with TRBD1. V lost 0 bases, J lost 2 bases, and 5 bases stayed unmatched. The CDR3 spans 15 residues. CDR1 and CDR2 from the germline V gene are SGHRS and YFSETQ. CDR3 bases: TGCGCCAGCAGCTTGGGTGAGGGACAGCCCTACGAGCAGTACTTC. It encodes CASSLGEGQPYEQYF.

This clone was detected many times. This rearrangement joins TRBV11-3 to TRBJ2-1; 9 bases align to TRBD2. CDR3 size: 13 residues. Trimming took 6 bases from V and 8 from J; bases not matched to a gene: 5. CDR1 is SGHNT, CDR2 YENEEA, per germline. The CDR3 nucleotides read TGTGCCAGCAGGATAGCGGGGGAGGATGAGCAGTTCTTC. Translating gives CASRIAGEDEQFF.

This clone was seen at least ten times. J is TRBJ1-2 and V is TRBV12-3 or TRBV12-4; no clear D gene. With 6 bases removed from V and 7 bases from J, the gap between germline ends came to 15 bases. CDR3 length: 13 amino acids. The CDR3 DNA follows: TGTGCCAGCAGCCGGGATCTAGCGGCTGGCTACACCTTC. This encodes CASSRDLAAGYTF.

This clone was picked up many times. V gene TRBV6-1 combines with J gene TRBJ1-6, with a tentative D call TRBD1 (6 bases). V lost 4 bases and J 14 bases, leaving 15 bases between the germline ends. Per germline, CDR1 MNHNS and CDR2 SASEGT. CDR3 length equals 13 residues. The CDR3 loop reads CASSGGTSLTLHF. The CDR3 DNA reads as TGTGCCAGCAGTGGGGGGACAAGCCTCACCCTCCACTTT.

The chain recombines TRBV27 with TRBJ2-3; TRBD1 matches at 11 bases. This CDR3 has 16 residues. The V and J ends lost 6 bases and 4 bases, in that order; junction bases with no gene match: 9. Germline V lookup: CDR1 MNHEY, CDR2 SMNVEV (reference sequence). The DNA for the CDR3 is TGTGCCAGCAGATTCCGGGACAGGGGGAGGTCAGATACGCAGTATTTT. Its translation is CASRFRDRGRSDTQYF.

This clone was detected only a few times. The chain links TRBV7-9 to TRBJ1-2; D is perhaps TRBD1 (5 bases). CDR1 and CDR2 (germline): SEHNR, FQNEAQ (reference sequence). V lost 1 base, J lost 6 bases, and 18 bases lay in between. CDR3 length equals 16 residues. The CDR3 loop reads CASSLGSRGEGNGYTF. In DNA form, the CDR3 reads TGTGCCAGCAGCTTAGGGTCCCGGGGGGAAGGGAATGGCTACACCTTC.

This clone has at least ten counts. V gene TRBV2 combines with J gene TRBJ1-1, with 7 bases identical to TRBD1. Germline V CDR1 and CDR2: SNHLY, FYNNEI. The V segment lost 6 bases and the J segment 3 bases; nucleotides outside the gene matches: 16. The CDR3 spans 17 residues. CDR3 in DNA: TGTGCCAGCAGGCCCGGACAGGACGCGGATGTAGACACTGAAGCTTTCTTT. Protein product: CASRPGQDADVDTEAFF. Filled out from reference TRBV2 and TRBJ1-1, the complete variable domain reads EPEVTQTPSHQVTQMGQEVILRCVPISNHLYFYWYRQILGQKVEFLVSFYNNEISEKSEIFDDQFSVERPDGSNFTLKIRSTKLEDSAMYFCASRPGQDADVDTEAFFGQGTRLTVV.

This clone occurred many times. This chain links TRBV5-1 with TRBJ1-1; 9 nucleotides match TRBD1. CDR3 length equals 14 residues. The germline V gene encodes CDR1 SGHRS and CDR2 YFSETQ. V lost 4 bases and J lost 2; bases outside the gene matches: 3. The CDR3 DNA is TGCGCCAGCAGCATACAGGGGGCTAACACTGAAGCTTTCTTT. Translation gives CASSIQGANTEAFF.

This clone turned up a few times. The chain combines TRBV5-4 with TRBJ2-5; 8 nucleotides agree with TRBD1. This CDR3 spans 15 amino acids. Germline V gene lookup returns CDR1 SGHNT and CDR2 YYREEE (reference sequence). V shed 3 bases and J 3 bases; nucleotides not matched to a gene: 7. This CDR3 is CASSSTQGVEETQYF. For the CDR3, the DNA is TGTGCCAGCAGCTCAACACAGGGGGTCGAAGAGACCCAGTACTTC.

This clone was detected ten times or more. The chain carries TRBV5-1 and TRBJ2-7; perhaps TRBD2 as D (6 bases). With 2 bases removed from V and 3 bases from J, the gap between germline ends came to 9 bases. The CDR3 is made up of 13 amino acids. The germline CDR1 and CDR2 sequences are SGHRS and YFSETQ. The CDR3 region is CASSFGTGYEQYF. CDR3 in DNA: TGCGCCAGCAGCTTCGGGACTGGCTACGAGCAGTACTTC.

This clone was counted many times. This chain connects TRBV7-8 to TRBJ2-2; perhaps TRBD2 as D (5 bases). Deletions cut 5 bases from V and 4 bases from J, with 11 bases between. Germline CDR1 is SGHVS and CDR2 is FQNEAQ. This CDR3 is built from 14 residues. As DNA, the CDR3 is TGTGCCAGCAGCCTCCTAGCTATCACCGGGGAGCTGTTTTTT. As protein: CASSLLAITGELFF.